This TCR beta chain comes out of a study of blood T cells in healthy people across ages. General study findings and limits: Samples with more naive T cells showed higher observed beta diversity.

A second PCR of roughly 7 to 11 cycles used a sample-barcoded 5' primer and a J-beta primer mix. A 12-random-nucleotide template-switch adaptor tagged each cDNA molecule. TCRdb re-called the 5' RACE reads through MiXCR, storing one row per CDR3 protein. The sample lists approximately 820,000 distinct CDR3 sequences, under 45% occurring once. CDR1 is SGHDT, CDR2 YYEEEE, per germline. This CDR3 region has 15 residues. The V end lost 4 bases, the J end lost 4 bases, and 17 bases lay between the germline ends. This clonotype was counted a few times. What it binds is unknown. Input material: blood. This clonotype was sampled from a man between 60 and 75 years old in good health. The rearrangement joins TRBV5-6 to TRBJ1-2; the D gene is possibly TRBD1 (6 bases). CDR3 coding DNA: TGTGCCAGCAGCACGGGAACAGGGTCGGCCTATGGCTACACCTTC. It codes for CASSTGTGSAYGYTF.